The TCR beta chain under discussion was sequenced for a study of shared clonotypes between healthy human individuals. Study outcomes and limitations: In having few donors, the study represented limited genetic and exposure-history diversity.

Every subset's genomic DNA went evenly onto several immunoSEQ plates. Sorted-subset replicate PCR reactions contained roughly 200 ng DNA, corresponding to about 30,000 T cell genomes. TCRdb keeps only in-frame clones here, not all; method: immunoSEQ multiplex PCR. The sample lists fewer than 850,000 clones, just over 95% occurring once. The naive CD8 fraction comprised CD45RO-negative cells positively selected for CCR7 and excluded terminally differentiated effector memory CD45RA+ cells. About this clone: Its antigen remains unknown.

The germline V and J ends were trimmed by 3 bases and 2 bases, with 11 bases remaining between them. Germline CDR1 is MNHEY and CDR2 is SMNVEV (reference sequence). This CDR3 spans 14 amino acids. This sequence joins TRBV27 and TRBJ2-7; possibly TRBD1 or TRBD2 for D (6 bases each). Sequencing used naive CD8+ T cells sorted from blood. The receptor was derived from a man under 40 in good health. CDR3 DNA sequence: TGTGCCAGCAGTTTCGCGGGGACACCCTACGAGCAGTACTTC. It translates to CASSFAGTPYEQYF.